Shown below are 5 T cell receptor beta chains from a single sample sequenced in a study of cytomegalovirus exposure and HLA in healthy donors. Data came from immunoSEQ multiplex PCR; TCRdb stores just in-frame clones and leaves some out. The sample holds about 280,000 clones, around 86% seen once. The sample taken for sequencing was PBMCs. These receptors were obtained from a woman under 30 in good health and CMV-seronegative.

The gene calls are TRBV9 and TRBJ1-4; D uncertain. Between the trimmed V and J ends, which lost 0 bases and 4 bases, there was a span of 13 bases. The CDR3 contains 16 residues. Germline values: CDR1 SGDLS, CDR2 YYNGEE. CDR3 in amino acids: CASSVEGQAGNEKLFF. CDR3 coding DNA: TGTGCCAGCAGCGTAGAGGGTCAGGCGGGTAATGAAAAACTGTTTTTT.

J is TRBJ2-7 and V is TRBV18; 7 nucleotides agree with TRBD2. Germline V gene lookup returns CDR1 KGHSH and CDR2 LQKENI. The V segment lost 3 bases and the J segment 0 bases; nucleotides outside the gene matches: 5. The CDR3 runs to 15 residues. CDR3 in amino acids: CASSPSRGSSYEQYF. Written as DNA, the CDR3 is TGTGCCAGCTCACCTTCACGCGGGAGCTCCTACGAGCAGTACTTC.

The chain employs TRBV5-1 and TRBJ2-5; TRBD2 aligns across 10 bases. CDR1 and CDR2 from the germline V gene are SGHRS and YFSETQ. Trimming took 4 bases from V and 2 from J; bases not matched to a gene: 5. The CDR3 is 15 residues long. CDR3 sequence: CASSLQTSGQETQYF. Written as DNA, the CDR3 is TGCGCCAGCAGCCTCCAGACTAGCGGGCAAGAGACCCAGTACTTC.

The chain couples TRBV2 to TRBJ1-1; 7 bases map to TRBD1. The CDR3 runs to 15 residues. Trimming removed 7 bases from V and 1 base from J; junction bases left unmatched: 9. The germline gives CDR1 SNHLY, CDR2 FYNNEI. CDR3 nucleotide sequence: TGTGCCAGCAACACCCCGGGACAGCGGAACACTGAAGCTTTCTTT. It yields the protein CASNTPGQRNTEAFF. The entire variable domain, with the rest obtained from reference TRBV2 and TRBJ1-1, is as follows: EPEVTQTPSHQVTQMGQEVILRCVPISNHLYFYWYRQILGQKVEFLVSFYNNEISEKSEIFDDQFSVERPDGSNFTLKIRSTKLEDSAMYFCASNTPGQRNTEAFFGQGTRLTVV.

V is TRBV15 and J is TRBJ2-2, with a possible D match to TRBD2 (5 bases). Germline V CDR1 and CDR2: LNHNV, YYDKDF (reference sequence). The length of the CDR3 is 16 residues. The germline V and J ends were trimmed by 0 bases and 5 bases, with 13 bases remaining between them. Here the CDR3 DNA reads TGTGCCACCAGCAGAGATGGGGAGACACCGACCGGGGAGCTGTTTTTT. This translates into CATSRDGETPTGELFF.